The TCR beta chain described here comes from a study of cytomegalovirus exposure and HLA in healthy donors. With 60 Vbeta and 13 Jbeta primers, the PCR was carried out. Profiled with immunoSEQ multiplex PCR; TCRdb holds only in-frame clones, not every one. The sample holds some 150,000 clones, roughly 80% seen once. V lost 2 bases to trimming and J lost 7 bases, with 15 bases between them. CDR3 length: 15 amino acids. Germline V CDR1 and CDR2: MNHEY, SVGAGI. In this sample, this clone turned up a few times. Sequencing was done on a sample of PBMCs. The chain is built from TRBV6-5 and TRBJ1-5; D possibly corresponds to TRBD1 (6 bases). The source of this sequence is a man aged 40-49 years in good health and CMV-seropositive. The CDR3 region has the DNA TGTGCCAGCAGTTACACACAGGGATTTGGACAGCCCCAGCATTTT. Protein sequence: CASSYTQGFGQPQHF.